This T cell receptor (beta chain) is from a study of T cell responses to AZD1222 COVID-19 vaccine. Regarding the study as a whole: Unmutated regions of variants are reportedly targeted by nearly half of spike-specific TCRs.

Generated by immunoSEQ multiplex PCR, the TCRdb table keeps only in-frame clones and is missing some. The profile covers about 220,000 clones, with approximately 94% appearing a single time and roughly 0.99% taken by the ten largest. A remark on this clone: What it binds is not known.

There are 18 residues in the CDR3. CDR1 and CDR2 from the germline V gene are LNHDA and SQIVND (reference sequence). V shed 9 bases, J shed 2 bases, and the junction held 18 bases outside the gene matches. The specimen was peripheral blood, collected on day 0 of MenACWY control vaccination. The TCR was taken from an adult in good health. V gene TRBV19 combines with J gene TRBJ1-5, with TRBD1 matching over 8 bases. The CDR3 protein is CASQWGQVRGLGNQPQHF. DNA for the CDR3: TGTGCCAGCCAATGGGGACAGGTGCGTGGTTTAGGCAATCAGCCCCAGCATTTT.